The source of this T cell receptor (beta chain) is a study of CD8+ T cells in alopecia areata. RNA extraction and reverse transcription yielded cDNA as sequencing template. Libraries were prepared by immunoSEQ multiplex PCR; TCRdb keeps only in-frame clonotypes and omits some of them. This table has some 170,000 clones, 50% to 70% appearing once. The material was CD4+ T cells sorted from blood, obtained at week 0. The sequence was obtained from a human donor with alopecia areata.

The CDR3 DNA sequence: TGCGCCAGCAGCGGAGAGGGTAGTGAGGCGGAGACCCAGTACTTC. Residues: CASSGEGSEAETQYF. This chain uses TRBV5-1 with TRBJ2-5, with D possibly matching TRBD2 (5 bases). Trimming cost V 4 bases and J 5 bases, with 18 bases left between them. This CDR3 contains 15 residues. In germline, CDR1 is SGHRS, CDR2 YFSETQ.